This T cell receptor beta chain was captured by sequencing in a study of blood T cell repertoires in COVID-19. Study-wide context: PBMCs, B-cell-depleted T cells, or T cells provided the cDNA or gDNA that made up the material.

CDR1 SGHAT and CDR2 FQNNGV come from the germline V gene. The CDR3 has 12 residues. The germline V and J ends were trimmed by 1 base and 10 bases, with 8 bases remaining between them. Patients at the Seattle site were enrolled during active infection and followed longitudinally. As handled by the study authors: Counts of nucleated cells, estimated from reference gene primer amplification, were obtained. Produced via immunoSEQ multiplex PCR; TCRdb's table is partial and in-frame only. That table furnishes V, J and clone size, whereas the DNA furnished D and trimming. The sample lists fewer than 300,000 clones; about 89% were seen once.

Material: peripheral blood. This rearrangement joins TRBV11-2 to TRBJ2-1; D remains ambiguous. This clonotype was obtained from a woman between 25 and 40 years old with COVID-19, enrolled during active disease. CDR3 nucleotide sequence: TGTGCCAGCAGCTTAGTGACATCCGAGCAGTTCTTC. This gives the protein CASSLVTSEQFF.